Listed below are T cell receptor beta chains from one sample, sequenced in a study of control samples from healthy donors and cancer patients. Clones were sequenced by immunoSEQ multiplex PCR, and TCRdb holds only the in-frame ones, with some missing. The table shows 130,000 or so clones, with roughly 94% occurring only once. The sample consisted of blood. The receptors originated from a middle-aged man in good health. Each CDR3 is given without its conserved first and last residue.

v_call	j_call	cdr3_aa
TRBV28	TRBJ1-4	ASTQGGGAVKEKLF
TRBV14	TRBJ2-7	ASSSQEIPFPYEQY
TRBV3-1/TRBV3-2	TRBJ1-2	ASSQGGGSNYGYT
TRBV11-2	TRBJ2-1	ASSLDSQGQQF
TRBV7-2	TRBJ2-7	ASSLTSGAYSYEQY
TRBV15	TRBJ2-5	ATRGQGGVETQY
TRBV10-2	TRBJ2-5	ASTGTGGTQETQY
TRBV3-1/TRBV3-2	TRBJ2-6	ASSRPRTSGANVLT
TRBV5-4	TRBJ1-2	ASSLGVLPDNYGYT
TRBV9	TRBJ2-2	ASSPRSGVFGELF
TRBV4-1	TRBJ2-7	ASSPWTGQYEQY
TRBV24-1	TRBJ1-5	ATSENKNQPQH
TRBV5-4	TRBJ2-1	ASSLKGRDNEQF
TRBV7-9	TRBJ1-4	ASSSGQGYEKLF
TRBV14	TRBJ2-1	ASSQEIGGLSYNEQF
TRBV6-5	TRBJ1-1	ASSKRTGTLEAF
TRBV13	TRBJ2-5	ASSSRDRGSVETQY
TRBV2	TRBJ1-5	ASAEGGRNQPQH
TRBV27	TRBJ2-2	ASSLGPAVPGAETGELF
TRBV2	TRBJ2-7	ASSELAYEQY
TRBV18	TRBJ1-4	ASSPTVGHEKLF
TRBV10-2	TRBJ2-3	ASLHPQHTDTQY
TRBV18	TRBJ1-2	ASSPTGQGVRYT
TRBV5-1	TRBJ2-2	ASSETGDTGELF
TRBV5-3	TRBJ1-1	ARSFPEAF
TRBV7-2	TRBJ2-3	ASSPDAGGTDTQY
TRBV5-1	TRBJ2-1	ASSLLQRPGDEQF
TRBV2	TRBJ1-4	ASSGEKLF
TRBV3-1/TRBV3-2	TRBJ1-5	ASSQDGGLNQPQH